The 16 T cell receptor beta chains below all came from one sample that was sequenced in a study of cytomegalovirus exposure and HLA in healthy donors. PCR primers comprised 60 Vbeta and 13 Jbeta primers. TCRdb keeps only in-frame clones here, not all; method: immunoSEQ multiplex PCR. This repertoire includes around 40,000 clones. The sample consisted of PBMCs. These receptors originate from a human donor in good health.

The DNA of the CDR3 is TGTGCCAGCAGCGAGGGACAAATGGGGGCCGGGGAGCTGTTTTTT. Its protein is CASSEGQMGAGELFF. The J gene is TRBJ2-2, the V gene TRBV5-6, with D perhaps matching TRBD1 (6 bases). Trimming cost V 4 bases and J 6 bases, with 16 bases left between them. Per the germline V gene, CDR1 is SGHDT and CDR2 is YYEEEE. This CDR3 contains 15 residues.

In DNA, the CDR3 is TGCGCCAGCAGCCAAGAGGGAGGACAGGGGGCGATAAGAGGCTACACCTTC. This sequence encodes CASSQEGGQGAIRGYTF. The V gene is TRBV4-1, the J gene TRBJ1-2; the match to TRBD1 covers 11 bases. The germline gives CDR1 MGHRA, CDR2 YSYEKL. V shed 0 bases and J 8 bases; nucleotides not matched to a gene: 11. This CDR3 is 17 amino acids long.

J is TRBJ1-4 and V is TRBV5-1; 8 nucleotides line up with TRBD1. V lost 0 bases, J lost 4 bases, and 5 bases stayed unmatched. The CDR3 is 16 amino acids. CDR1 is SGHRS, CDR2 YFSETQ, per germline. In nucleotides, the CDR3 is TGCGCCAGCAGCTTGGGTACAGGGGGATTTAATGAAAAACTGTTTTTT. This codes for CASSLGTGGFNEKLFF.

This chain links TRBV2 with TRBJ2-7, with 7 bases aligning to TRBD2. The CDR3 sequence is 15 residues long. V was clipped by 2 bases and J by 2 bases; unmatched bases: 6. The germline CDR1 and CDR2 sequences are SNHLY and FYNNEI. The CDR3 loop reads CASSERGGGTYEQYF. Here the CDR3 DNA reads TGTGCCAGCAGTGAAAGGGGCGGGGGAACCTACGAGCAGTACTTC.

V usage is TRBV5-1 and J usage is TRBJ2-7; D is ambiguous. Trimming removed 5 bases at V and 4 bases at J, with 10 bases between. Germline V gives CDR1 SGHRS, CDR2 YFSETQ. CDR3 size: 12 residues. CDR3 sequence: CASRFAGYEQYF. CDR3 sequence (DNA): TGCGCCAGCAGATTCGCCGGGTACGAGCAGTACTTC.

Worth noting for this clone: The germline gene is not matched at one end of the junction; a read error may be the cause. This chain connects TRBV18 to TRBJ2-1, with TRBD1 as a possible D gene (5 bases). Germline V gives CDR1 KGHSH, CDR2 LQKENI. This CDR3 spans 15 amino acids. The CDR3 loop is CASSPRGSSDNEQFF. CDR3 DNA sequence: TGTGCCAGCTCACCAAGGGGAAGCTCCGACAATGAGCAGTTCTTC.

The rearrangement uses TRBV28 and TRBJ2-2, with TRBD1 identical over 10 bases. Germline V gene data show CDR1 as MDHEN and CDR2 as SYDVKM. With 4 bases clipped from V and 7 bases from J, the junction kept 3 bases outside the gene matches. This CDR3 spans 14 amino acids. The CDR3 loop is CASSWDRGSGELFF. The CDR3 DNA sequence: TGTGCCAGCAGTTGGGACAGGGGCAGCGGGGAGCTGTTTTTT. The full variable domain, in which reference TRBV28 and TRBJ2-2 provide the parts outside the CDR3, is DVKVTQSSRYLVKRTGEKVFLECVQDMDHENMFWYRQDPGLGLRLIYFSYDVKMKEKGDIPEGYSVSREKKERFSLILESASTNQTSMYLCASSWDRGSGELFFGEGSRLTVL.

CDR3 coding DNA: TGTGCCACCAGCGACAGGTCGGCTTCCTACGAGCAGTACTTC. Protein sequence: CATSDRSASYEQYF. The chain carries TRBV10-3 and TRBJ2-7; D perhaps matches TRBD1 (6 bases). In germline, CDR1 is ENHRY, CDR2 SYGVKD. Deletions cut 10 bases from V and 1 base from J, with 17 bases between. The CDR3 length is 14 residues.

The chain joins TRBV27 to TRBJ2-7; 12 nucleotides line up with TRBD2. The V gene end was trimmed by 4 bases and the J gene end by 5 bases; junction bases not matched to a gene: 6. Germline V lookup: CDR1 MNHEY, CDR2 SMNVEV (reference sequence). The CDR3 totals 15 residues. The CDR3 reads CASSSSSGGGHEQYF. The CDR3 bases are TGTGCCAGCAGTTCGTCTAGCGGGGGGGGCCACGAGCAGTACTTC.

The chain links TRBV29-1 to TRBJ1-1; D gene unclear. CDR1 is SQVTM, CDR2 ANQGSEA, per germline. Trimming took 7 bases from V and 0 from J, leaving 9 bases between them. The CDR3 sequence is 12 residues long. The CDR3 here is CSAMQMNTEAFF. The DNA of the CDR3 is TGCAGCGCAATGCAGATGAACACTGAAGCTTTCTTT. Drawing the rest from reference TRBV29-1 and TRBJ1-1, the complete variable domain is SAVISQKPSRDICQRGTSLTIQCQVDSQVTMMFWYRQQPGQSLTLIATANQGSEATYESGFVIDKFPISRPNLTFSTLTVSNMSPEDSSIYLCSAMQMNTEAFFGQGTRLTVV.

This rearrangement joins TRBV7-9 to TRBJ2-2; D call uncertain. The CDR3 contains 16 residues. Deletions cut 0 bases from V and 3 bases from J, with 11 bases between. Germline CDR1 is SEHNR and CDR2 is FQNEAQ (reference sequence). This chain's CDR3 is CASSLAAGADTGELFF. The CDR3 coding sequence is TGTGCCAGCAGCTTAGCGGCAGGCGCCGACACCGGGGAGCTGTTTTTT.

The CDR3 spells CATLEGAEQYF. Written as DNA, the CDR3 is TGCGCCACACTCGAGGGGGCCGAGCAGTACTTC. V and J are TRBV10-2 and TRBJ2-7, with 7 bases that match TRBD1. With 10 bases clipped from V and 6 bases from J, the junction kept 6 bases outside the gene matches. This CDR3 is built from 11 residues. CDR1 is WSHSY and CDR2 is SAAADI in the germline V gene.

The chain is built from TRBV6-1 and TRBJ2-1, with a possible D match to TRBD2 (6 bases). The germline V gene encodes CDR1 MNHNS and CDR2 SASEGT. V lost 3 bases, J lost 6 bases, and 15 bases lay in between. This CDR3 has 15 amino acids. The CDR3 is CASSEGSAGGNEQFF. CDR3 DNA sequence: TGTGCCAGCAGTGAGGGGTCCGCCGGGGGCAATGAGCAGTTCTTC.

This chain joins TRBV10-3 and TRBJ2-7, with 9 bases lining up with TRBD1. Trimming took 4 bases from V and 4 from J; bases not matched to a gene: 8. This CDR3 spans 15 amino acids. CDR1 and CDR2 (germline): ENHRY, SYGVKD. CDR3 loop: CAISGGGQGRYEQYF. CDR3 DNA sequence: TGTGCCATCAGTGGAGGGGGACAGGGAAGATACGAGCAGTACTTC.

The rearrangement uses TRBV30 and TRBJ1-1; TRBD1 agrees at 9 bases. The J segment lost 6 bases and the V segment lost 1 base, leaving 15 bases of the junction unmatched. Germline CDR1 reads GTSNPN; CDR2 reads SVGIG (reference sequence). This CDR3 region has 17 residues. The CDR3 DNA reads TGTGCCTGGAGTGACCTCGGACAGGGGCGATACGGGGCTGAAGCTTTCTTT. This translates into CAWSDLGQGRYGAEAFF.

The genes are TRBV9 and TRBJ1-2; 9 bases match TRBD1. Germline V lookup: CDR1 SGDLS, CDR2 YYNGEE. The V and J ends lost 4 bases and 3 bases, in that order; junction bases with no gene match: 7. This CDR3 spans 15 amino acids. The CDR3 loop is CASSLRDREYYGYTF. The DNA for the CDR3 is TGTGCCAGCAGCCTCCGGGACAGGGAATACTATGGCTACACCTTC.